The source of this TCR beta chain is a study of T cells after yellow fever vaccination. Per the germline V gene, CDR1 is SGHTA and CDR2 is FQGNSA. This CDR3 comprises 15 residues. The ends lost 5 bases at V and 1 base at J; junction bases unmatched: 4. Via MiXCR, TCRdb re-called the 5' RACE reads, giving one row per CDR3 protein. Among under 600,000 distinct CDR3 sequences listed, about 13% were seen once. V is TRBV7-2 and J is TRBJ1-5, with 8 bases that match TRBD1. The sequence derives from a man aged 30 to 45 who received the YFV17D yellow fever vaccine. The input for sequencing was PBMCs, taken on the day of the yellow fever booster vaccination. The CDR3 DNA reads TGTGCCAGCAGCACCGGACAGGGAAGCAATCAGCCCCAGCATTTT. Encoded protein: CASSTGQGSNQPQHF. The variable domain in full, completed from reference TRBV7-2 and TRBJ1-5, reads GAGVSQSPSNKVTEKGKDVELRCDPISGHTALYWYRQSLGQGLEFLIYFQGNSAPDKSGLPSDRFSAERTGGSVSTLTIQRTQQEDSAVYLCASSTGQGSNQPQHFGDGTRLSIL.